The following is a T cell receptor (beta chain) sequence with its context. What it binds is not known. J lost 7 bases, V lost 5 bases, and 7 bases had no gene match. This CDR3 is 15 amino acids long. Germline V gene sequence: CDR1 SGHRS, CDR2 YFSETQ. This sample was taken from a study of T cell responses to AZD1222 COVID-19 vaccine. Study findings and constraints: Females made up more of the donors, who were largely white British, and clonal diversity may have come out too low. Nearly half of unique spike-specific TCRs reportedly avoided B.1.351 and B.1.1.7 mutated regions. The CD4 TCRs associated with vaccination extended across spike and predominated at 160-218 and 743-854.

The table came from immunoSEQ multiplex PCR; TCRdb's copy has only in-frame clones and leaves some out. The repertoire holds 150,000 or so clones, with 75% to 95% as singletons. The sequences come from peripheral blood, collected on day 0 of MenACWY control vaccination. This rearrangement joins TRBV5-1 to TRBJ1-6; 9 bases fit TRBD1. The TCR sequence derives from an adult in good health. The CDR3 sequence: CASREGQGRNSPLHF. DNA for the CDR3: TGCGCCAGCAGGGAGGGACAGGGCCGGAATTCACCCCTCCACTTT.